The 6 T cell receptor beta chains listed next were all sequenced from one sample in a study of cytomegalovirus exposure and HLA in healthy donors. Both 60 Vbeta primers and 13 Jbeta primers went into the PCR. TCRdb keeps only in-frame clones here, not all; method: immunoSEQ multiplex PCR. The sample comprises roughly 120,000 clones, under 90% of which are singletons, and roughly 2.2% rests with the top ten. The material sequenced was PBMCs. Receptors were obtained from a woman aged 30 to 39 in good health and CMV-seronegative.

The CDR3 spells CASSVGVTGVEKLFF. CDR3 nucleotides: TGTGCCAGCAGCGTAGGGGTGACAGGGGTTGAAAAACTGTTTTTT. The chain couples TRBV9 to TRBJ1-4, with TRBD1 identical over 8 bases. The CDR3 covers 15 residues. The trim removed 0 bases at V and 7 bases at J, leaving 5 bases unmatched. Per germline, CDR1 SGDLS and CDR2 YYNGEE.

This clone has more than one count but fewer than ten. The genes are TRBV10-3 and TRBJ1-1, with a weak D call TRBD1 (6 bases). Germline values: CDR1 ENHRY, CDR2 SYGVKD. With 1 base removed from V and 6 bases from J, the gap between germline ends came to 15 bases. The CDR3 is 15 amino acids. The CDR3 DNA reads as TGTGCCATCAGTGAGTTTGACGGTAAGGGGGCTGAAGCTTTCTTT. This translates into CAISEFDGKGAEAFF.

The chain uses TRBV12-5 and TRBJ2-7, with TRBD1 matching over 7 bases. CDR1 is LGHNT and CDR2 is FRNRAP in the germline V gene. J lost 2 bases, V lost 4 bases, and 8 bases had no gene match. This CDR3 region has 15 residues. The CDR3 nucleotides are TGTGCTAGTGGTTCGCCCGGGACAGATGCCTACGAGCAGTACTTC. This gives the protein CASGSPGTDAYEQYF.

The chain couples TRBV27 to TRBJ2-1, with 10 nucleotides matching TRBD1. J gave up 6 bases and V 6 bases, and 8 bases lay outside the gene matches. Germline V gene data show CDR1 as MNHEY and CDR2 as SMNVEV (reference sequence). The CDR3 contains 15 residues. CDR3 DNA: TGTGCCAGCAGCGGTTTCGGGACAGGGGCCAATGAGCAGTTCTTC. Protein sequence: CASSGFGTGANEQFF.

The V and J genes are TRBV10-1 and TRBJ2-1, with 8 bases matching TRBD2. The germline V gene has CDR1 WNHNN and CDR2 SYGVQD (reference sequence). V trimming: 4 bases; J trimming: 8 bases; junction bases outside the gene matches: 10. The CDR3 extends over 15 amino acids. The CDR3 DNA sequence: TGCGCCAGCAGTGTCCGCCGGGAGGGCCGCGATGAGCAGTTCTTC. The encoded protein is CASSVRREGRDEQFF.

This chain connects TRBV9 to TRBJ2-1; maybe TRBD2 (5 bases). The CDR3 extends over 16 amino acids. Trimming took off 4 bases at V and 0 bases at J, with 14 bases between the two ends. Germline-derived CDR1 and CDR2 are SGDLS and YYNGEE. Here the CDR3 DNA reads TGTGCCAGCAGCTTCTTACCGGGGAGCTCCTACAATGAGCAGTTCTTC. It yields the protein CASSFLPGSSYNEQFF.